The 18 T cell receptor beta chains reported below all come from one sample, sequenced in a study of response to subunit inactivated influenza vaccine. One entry per CDR3 protein results from TCRdb running MiXCR on the RT-PCR reads. This table has a few hundred thousand distinct CDR3 sequences, 9% to 15% appearing once. Sequenced here: non-naive T cells sorted from PBMCs, sampled 14 days before vaccination. The receptors were sampled from a man aged 50-60 years who received an inactivated influenza vaccine.

V and J are TRBV6-2 or TRBV6-3 and TRBJ2-3, with 8 bases aligning to TRBD1. The CDR3 runs to 16 residues. The J segment lost 2 bases and the V segment lost 0 bases, leaving 4 bases of the junction unmatched. Germline loops: CDR1 MNHEY, CDR2 SVGEGT. CDR3 sequence: CASSYSQGAYTDTQYF. The CDR3 DNA sequence: TGTGCCAGCAGTTACTCGCAGGGGGCCTACACAGATACGCAGTATTTT.

This clonotype was observed at least ten times. The chain employs TRBV12-3 or TRBV12-4 and TRBJ1-6, with D unresolved. The CDR3 consists of 16 residues. V lost 7 bases and J lost 7, with 20 bases in between. CDR3 loop: CASTQSRNFGNSPLHF. DNA of the CDR3: TGTGCCAGCACTCAGAGTAGGAATTTCGGCAATTCACCCCTCCACTTT.

This clonotype was counted ten times or more. The chain recombines TRBV5-1 with TRBJ1-1; D unclear. The CDR3 is 13 residues long. The ends were cut back, 4 bases at V and 4 bases at J, with 11 bases in the middle. Germline V gives CDR1 SGHRS, CDR2 YFSETQ. The CDR3 sequence: CASSPDGFTEAFF. CDR3 bases: TGCGCCAGCAGCCCGGACGGATTCACTGAAGCTTTCTTT.

A few counts support this clonotype. V is TRBV28 and J is TRBJ1-5; D not resolved. Trimming pared 8 bases from V and 0 bases from J, leaving 5 bases between. Germline lookup yields CDR1 MDHEN and CDR2 SYDVKM. This CDR3 has 12 residues. CDR3 amino acids: CASGISNQPQHF. CDR3 sequence (DNA): TGTGCCAGCGGTATTAGCAATCAGCCCCAGCATTTT. Combining the CDR3 with reference TRBV28 and TRBJ1-5 gives the whole variable domain DVKVTQSSRYLVKRTGEKVFLECVQDMDHENMFWYRQDPGLGLRLIYFSYDVKMKEKGDIPEGYSVSREKKERFSLILESASTNQTSMYLCASGISNQPQHFGDGTRLSIL.

This clonotype was seen ten or more times. Here the CDR3 reads CASSARPDMDTQYF. CDR3 nucleotides: TGTGCCAGCAGTGCCCGACCAGACATGGATACGCAGTATTTT. The gene calls are TRBV6-4 and TRBJ2-3; the D is unclear. With 4 bases removed from V and 6 bases from J, the gap between germline ends came to 14 bases. Per germline, CDR1 MRHNA and CDR2 SNTAGT. The CDR3 covers 14 residues.

There are many counts of this clonotype. This chain connects TRBV12-3 or TRBV12-4 to TRBJ2-5; 10 positions agree with TRBD2. CDR3 length equals 15 residues. J was trimmed by 5 bases and V by 7 bases; bases with no gene match: 10. This CDR3 reads CASTKAGGPGETQYF. CDR3 bases: TGTGCCAGCACCAAAGCGGGAGGGCCAGGGGAGACCCAGTACTTC.

In this sample, this clonotype turned up a few times. The J gene is TRBJ2-7, the V gene TRBV15, with a possible D match to TRBD1 (5 bases). The germline CDR1 and CDR2 sequences are LNHNV and YYDKDF (reference sequence). This CDR3 region has 14 residues. Trimming cost V 0 bases and J 2 bases, with 8 bases left between them. In DNA, the CDR3 is TGTGCCACCAGCAGAGACGCAGGGCCCTACGAGCAGTACTTC. This codes for CATSRDAGPYEQYF.

In its sample, this clonotype was seen many times. J is TRBJ1-2 and V is TRBV12-3 or TRBV12-4, with 7 bases lining up with TRBD1. Trimming removed 0 bases from V and 7 bases from J; junction bases left unmatched: 5. This CDR3 comprises 14 residues. The CDR3 DNA reads as TGTGCCAGCAGTTTAGCGCGACAGGGAGTTGGCTACACCTTC. It is translated as CASSLARQGVGYTF.

The gene calls are TRBV3-1 and TRBJ2-7; no clear D gene. Trimming took off 1 base at V and 2 bases at J, with 12 bases between the two ends. CDR1 is LGHDT, CDR2 YNNKEL, per germline (reference sequence). The CDR3 length is 15 residues. CDR3 sequence (DNA): TGTGCCAGCAGCCAAGGGATCAGTTCTGCCTACGAGCAGTACTTC. This translates into CASSQGISSAYEQYF.

This clonotype was picked up a small number of times. This rearrangement joins TRBV20-1 to TRBJ2-5; 12 nucleotides match TRBD2. V trimming: 7 bases; J trimming: 1 base; junction bases outside the gene matches: 7. The CDR3 length is 15 residues. Germline CDR1 reads DFQATT; CDR2 reads SNEGSKA (reference sequence). The chain's CDR3 is CSGSPTSGSQETQYF. Written as DNA, the CDR3 is TGCAGTGGAAGCCCGACTAGCGGGAGCCAAGAGACCCAGTACTTC.

This clonotype was detected many times. The gene calls are TRBV7-2 and TRBJ2-3; D is undetermined. V dropped 2 bases and J dropped 6 bases, with 9 bases sitting between them. This CDR3 has 13 residues. From germline, CDR1 is SGHTA and CDR2 FQGNSA. CDR3 region: CASSLFATDTQYF. CDR3 coding DNA: TGTGCCAGCAGCTTATTCGCGACGGATACGCAGTATTTT.

This clonotype appeared a few times. The genes are TRBV3-1 and TRBJ2-1; no firm D call. The CDR3 extends over 13 amino acids. Germline CDR1 is LGHDT and CDR2 is YNNKEL (reference sequence). V lost 3 bases and J 4 bases, leaving 7 bases between the germline ends. This CDR3 is CASSQGMYNEQFF. CDR3 nucleotides: TGTGCCAGCAGCCAGGGAATGTACAATGAGCAGTTCTTC.

The chain links TRBV20-1 to TRBJ2-1, with 11 nucleotides matching TRBD2. V shed 4 bases and J 2 bases; nucleotides not matched to a gene: 16. Germline-derived CDR1 and CDR2 are DFQATT and SNEGSKA (reference sequence). The CDR3 sequence is 19 residues long. The CDR3 nucleotides read TGCAGTGCTAAGACGGGGCTAGCGGGAGGTCGGTCCGCCTACAATGAGCAGTTCTTC. Translating it yields CSAKTGLAGGRSAYNEQFF.

There are many counts of this clonotype. CDR3 amino acids: CSAQRQDKNTGELFF. As DNA, the CDR3 is TGCAGTGCCCAAAGACAGGACAAGAACACCGGGGAGCTGTTTTTT. The chain employs TRBV20-1 and TRBJ2-2, with TRBD1 as a possible D gene (6 bases). This CDR3 spans 15 amino acids. The germline V gene has CDR1 DFQATT and CDR2 SNEGSKA (reference sequence). Trimming left V 6 bases short and J 1 base short, with 15 bases between.

Notes on this clonotype: The junction does not match germline at one end; this may be a read error. The chain links TRBV5-1 to TRBJ2-2; TRBD1 aligns across 8 bases. There are 15 residues in the CDR3. Per the germline V gene, CDR1 is SGHRS and CDR2 is YFSETQ. CDR3 residues: CASSLAGGDTVELFF. Here the CDR3 DNA reads TGCGCCAGCAGCTTGGCAGGGGGCGACACCGTGGAGCTGTTTTTT.

In its sample, this clonotype was seen a few times. The chain employs TRBV7-2 and TRBJ1-2, with 7 bases matching TRBD1. Germline CDR1 and CDR2: SGHTA and FQGNSA. Trimming took 1 base from V and 5 from J; bases not matched to a gene: 10. CDR3 size: 16 residues. The CDR3 nucleotides are TGTGCCAGCAGCTTAGTGACAGGACAGGTTGGGTATGGCTACACCTTC. Protein sequence: CASSLVTGQVGYGYTF.

This clonotype was seen many times. The CDR3 sequence: CASSLRQTDTQYF. As DNA, the CDR3 is TGTGCCAGCTCCCTCAGACAGACAGATACGCAGTATTTT. The chain carries TRBV6-6 and TRBJ2-3; TRBD1 might be the D (5 bases). The CDR3 has 13 amino acids. Germline values: CDR1 MNHNY, CDR2 SVGAGI (reference sequence). V shed 8 bases and J shed 3 bases, with 12 bases lying between them.

In the case of this clonotype: This clone may be a read error of a much larger clone one base away. The V and J genes are TRBV7-2 and TRBJ2-7; D might be TRBD2 (5 bases). V lost 0 bases, J lost 2 bases, and 8 bases lay in between. Germline loops: CDR1 SGHTA, CDR2 FQGNSA. The CDR3 covers 14 residues. Here the CDR3 DNA reads TGTGCCAGCAGCTTAGCCGAGGGAGCCTACGAGCAGTACTTC. Translation gives CASSLAEGAYEQYF.